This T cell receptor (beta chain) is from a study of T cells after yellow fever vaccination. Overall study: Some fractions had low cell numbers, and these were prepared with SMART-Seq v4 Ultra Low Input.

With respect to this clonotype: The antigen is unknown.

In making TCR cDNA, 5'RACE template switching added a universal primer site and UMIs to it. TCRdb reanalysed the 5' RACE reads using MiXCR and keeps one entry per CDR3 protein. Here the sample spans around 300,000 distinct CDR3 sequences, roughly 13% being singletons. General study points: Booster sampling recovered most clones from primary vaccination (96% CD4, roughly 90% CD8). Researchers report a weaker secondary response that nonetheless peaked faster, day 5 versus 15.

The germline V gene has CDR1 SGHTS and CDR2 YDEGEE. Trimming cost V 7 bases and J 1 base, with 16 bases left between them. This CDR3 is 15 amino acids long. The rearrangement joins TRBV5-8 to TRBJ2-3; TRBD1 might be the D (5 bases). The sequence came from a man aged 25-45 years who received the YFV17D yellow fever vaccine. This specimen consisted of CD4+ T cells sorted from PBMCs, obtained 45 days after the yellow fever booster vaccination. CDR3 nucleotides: TGTGCCAGCCCCCAGGGTGTTCGCGGCACAGATACGCAGTATTTT. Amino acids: CASPQGVRGTDTQYF.